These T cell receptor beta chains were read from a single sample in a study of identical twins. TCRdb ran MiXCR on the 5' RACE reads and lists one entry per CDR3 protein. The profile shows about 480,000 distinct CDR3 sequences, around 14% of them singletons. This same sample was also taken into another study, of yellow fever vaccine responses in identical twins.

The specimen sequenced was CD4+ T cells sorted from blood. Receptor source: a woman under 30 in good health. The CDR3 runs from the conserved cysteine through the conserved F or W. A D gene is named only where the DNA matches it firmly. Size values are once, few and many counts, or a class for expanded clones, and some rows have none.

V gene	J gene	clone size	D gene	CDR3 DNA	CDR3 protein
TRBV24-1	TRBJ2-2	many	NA	TGTGCCACCAGTCCCCCCGGGACTCCAAACACCGGGGAGCTGTTTTTT	CATSPPGTPNTGELFF
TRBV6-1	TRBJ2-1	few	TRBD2	TGTGCCAGCAGTGGGGAAGGACTAGCGGACAATGAGCAGTTCTTC	CASSGEGLADNEQFF
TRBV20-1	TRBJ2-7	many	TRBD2	TGCAGTGCAACTATTCTAGCGGGAGTGGGGGAGCAGTACTTC	CSATILAGVGEQYF
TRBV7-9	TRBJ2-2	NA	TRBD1	TGTGCCAGCAGTAGGGGACAGTACACCGGGGAGCTGTTTTTT	CASSRGQYTGELFF
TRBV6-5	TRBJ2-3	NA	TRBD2	TGTGCCAGCAGTTACTCCCCGAGACTAGCGGGGACTAGCACAGATACGCAGTATTTT	CASSYSPRLAGTSTDTQYF
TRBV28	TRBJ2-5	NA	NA	TGTGCCAGCAGAGGAGAGAATCAAGAGACCCAGTACTTC	CASRGENQETQYF
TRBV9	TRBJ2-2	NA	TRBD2	TGTGCCAGCAGCGTAGGACTAGCGGTAAACACCGGGGAGCTGTTTTTT	CASSVGLAVNTGELFF
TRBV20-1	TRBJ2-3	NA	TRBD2	TGCAGTGCCCAGACTAGCGGGAAGTCAGATACGCAGTATTTT	CSAQTSGKSDTQYF
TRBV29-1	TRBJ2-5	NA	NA	TGCAGCGTTGATGGCGGGGTCTTAGGAGAGACCCAGTACTTC	CSVDGGVLGETQYF
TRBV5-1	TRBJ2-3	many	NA	TGCGCCAGCAGCTTTCTTTCTAGCGCAGATACGCAGTATTTT	CASSFLSSADTQYF
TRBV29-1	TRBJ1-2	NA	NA	TGCAGCGTTGGCCGGGGGCGAGGCTACACCTTC	CSVGRGRGYTF
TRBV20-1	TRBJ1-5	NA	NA	TGCAGTGCTAGCGGACAGAGAAGCAATCAGCCCCAGCATTTT	CSASGQRSNQPQHF
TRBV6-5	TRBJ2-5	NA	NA	TGTGCCAGCAGTTACTCGTGGGTCGGAGGGACCCAGTACTTC	CASSYSWVGGTQYF
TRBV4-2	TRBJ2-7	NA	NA	TGTGCCAGCAGCCAAGGGGGGGCCAGCTCCTACGAGCAGTACTTC	CASSQGGASSYEQYF
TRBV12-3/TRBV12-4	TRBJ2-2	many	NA	TGTGCCAGCAGCCAGGGGGGATCCGGGGAGCTGTTTTTT	CASSQGGSGELFF
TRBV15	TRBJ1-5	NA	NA	TGTGCCACCAGCACCCCCGGCCAGACCGGTAATCAGCCCCAGCATTTT	CATSTPGQTGNQPQHF
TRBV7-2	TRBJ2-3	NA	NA	TGTGCCAGCAGCTTCTTCGGACCCGTTAGCACAGATACGCAGTATTTT	CASSFFGPVSTDTQYF
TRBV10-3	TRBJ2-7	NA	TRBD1	TGTGCCATCAGATCGGGACAGACCTACGAGCAGTACTTC	CAIRSGQTYEQYF
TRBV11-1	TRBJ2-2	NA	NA	TGTGCCAGCAGCTCGACCAGATTGGGCCAAATAGTGAACACCGGGGAGCTGTTTTTT	CASSSTRLGQIVNTGELFF
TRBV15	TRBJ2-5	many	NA	TGTGCCACCAGCAGACAGAAAGAGACCCAGTACTTC	CATSRQKETQYF
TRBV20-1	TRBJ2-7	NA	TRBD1	TGCAGTGCTAGAGATCTGACAGGGCGGTACGAGCAGTACTTC	CSARDLTGRYEQYF
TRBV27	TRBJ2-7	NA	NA	TGTGCCAGCAGTTTAGGGGACCCTAACTCCTACGAGCAGTACTTC	CASSLGDPNSYEQYF
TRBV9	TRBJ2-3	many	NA	TGTGCCTCCTCGGTCGGAGATACGCAGTATTTT	CASSVGDTQYF
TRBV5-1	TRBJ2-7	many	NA	TGCGCCAGCAGCTTGGGACACTCCTACGAGCAGTACTTC	CASSLGHSYEQYF
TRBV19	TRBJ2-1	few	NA	TGTGCCAGTACCACGACAGGAGGGGCGGGTGAGCAGTTCTTC	CASTTTGGAGEQFF
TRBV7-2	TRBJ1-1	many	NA	TGTGCCAGCAGCTTAGCGCTGTCTGAAGCTTTCTTT	CASSLALSEAFF
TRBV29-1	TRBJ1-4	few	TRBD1	TGCAGCGTTGTACAGGGGGCTGAAAAACTGTTTTTT	CSVVQGAEKLFF
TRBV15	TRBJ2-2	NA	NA	TGTGCCACCAGCAGAGTTTATACCGGGGAGCTGTTTTTT	CATSRVYTGELFF
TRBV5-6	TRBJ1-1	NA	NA	TGTGCCAGCACCCAGACGCGTGTTGCTTCCAGGGAAGCTTTCTTT	CASTQTRVASREAFF
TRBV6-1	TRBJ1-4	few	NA	TGTGCCAGCAGTGAAGACCCACCGGGTGAAAAACTGTTTTTT	CASSEDPPGEKLFF
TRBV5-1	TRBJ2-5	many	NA	TGCGCCAGCAGCTTGTGGCCCCAGGAGACCCAGTACTTC	CASSLWPQETQYF
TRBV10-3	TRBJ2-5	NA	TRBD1	TGTGCCATCAGTCGCGGACAGGGGGCAGGAGAGACCCAGTACTTC	CAISRGQGAGETQYF
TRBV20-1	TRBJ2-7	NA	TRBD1	TGCAGTGCTAGGACCACCGGGACAGGGGGCCACGAGCAGTACTTC	CSARTTGTGGHEQYF
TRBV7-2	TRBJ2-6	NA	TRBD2	TGTGCCAGCAGCTTAGCGGGACTAGCTCTGACGGGGGCCAACGTCCTGACTTTC	CASSLAGLALTGANVLTF
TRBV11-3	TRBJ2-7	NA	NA	TGTGCCAGCAGCCCTAGCCCAGGGCTCGAGCAGTACTTC	CASSPSPGLEQYF
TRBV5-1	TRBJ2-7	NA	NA	TGCGCCAGCAGCTCTGGGGGACACCCAAGCTACGAGCAGTACTTC	CASSSGGHPSYEQYF
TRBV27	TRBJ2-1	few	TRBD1	TGTGCCAGCAGCACTACCGGGACAGGGGCCTACAATGAGCAGTTCTTC	CASSTTGTGAYNEQFF
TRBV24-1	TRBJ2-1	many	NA	TGTGCCACCAGTCGGGCGGGGGCAGGGAATGAGCAGTTCTTC	CATSRAGAGNEQFF
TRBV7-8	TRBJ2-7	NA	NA	TGTGCCAGCCAGATAGATCAGTTTTACGAGCAGTACTTC	CASQIDQFYEQYF
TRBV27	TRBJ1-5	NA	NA	TGTGCCAGCAGCGCGGGGGGGAAAAGGGCGAGCAATCAGCCCCAGCATTTT	CASSAGGKRASNQPQHF
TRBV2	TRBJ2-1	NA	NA	TGTGCCAGCAGATTAGCGGCAACTAGGTTCGGTGAGCAGTTCTTC	CASRLAATRFGEQFF
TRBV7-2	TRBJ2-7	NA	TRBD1	TGTGCCAGCAGCTCGGACAGGTCAGGGGTTTACGAGCAGTACTTC	CASSSDRSGVYEQYF
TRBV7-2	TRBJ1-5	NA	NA	TGTGCCAGCAGCTTAGTAGGGTCGGGCAATCAGCCCCAGCATTTT	CASSLVGSGNQPQHF
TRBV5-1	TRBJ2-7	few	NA	TGCGCCAGCAGCTTGGATAGGACGGCTTCCTACGAGCAGTACTTC	CASSLDRTASYEQYF
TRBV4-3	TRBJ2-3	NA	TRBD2	TGCGCCAGCAGCCTTCTCTTGGCGACTAGCGGGAGATCAGATACGCAGTATTTT	CASSLLLATSGRSDTQYF
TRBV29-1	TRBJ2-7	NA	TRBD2	TGCAGCGTAGCCCTAGCGGGGGGGAATGTCGAGCAGTACTTC	CSVALAGGNVEQYF
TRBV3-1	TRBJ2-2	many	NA	TGTGCCAGCAGCCAACGAGGGGCTACCGGGGAGCTGTTTTTT	CASSQRGATGELFF
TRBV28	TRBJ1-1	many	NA	TGTGCCAGCAGTTCTGTGACAGCGAACACTGAAGCTTTCTTT	CASSSVTANTEAFF
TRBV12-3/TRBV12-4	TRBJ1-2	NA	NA	TGTGCCAGCAGGCGGGGGGGGGGATCGGATGGCTACACCTTC	CASRRGGGSDGYTF
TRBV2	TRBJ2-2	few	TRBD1	TGTGCCAGCAGTGAGATACAGGGGCTGACAGCTAAGCTGTTTTTT	CASSEIQGLTAKLFF
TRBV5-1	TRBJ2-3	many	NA	TGCGCCAGCAGAATCGACGGGAGCACAGATACGCAGTATTTT	CASRIDGSTDTQYF
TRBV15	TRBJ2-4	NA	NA	TGTGCCACCAGCAGAGACACCACCGGGCTAGCCAAAAACATTCAGTACTTC	CATSRDTTGLAKNIQYF